Listed below are T cell receptor beta chains from one sample, sequenced in a study of T cells in Graves' hyperthyroidism and ophthalmopathy. TCRdb re-derived calls from the multiplex PCR reads in MiXCR, one entry per CDR3 protein. The table records approximately 610,000 distinct CDR3 sequences, 16% of them present only once. The sequenced sample consisted of blood. The source is a woman under 30 with Graves' hyperthyroidism. Each CDR3 is given with its conserved first and last residue. The D gene is left open where the match is weak. Where a row states a size, it is once, few, many or the class of an expanded clone; other rows omit it.

V	J	size	D	CDR3	DNA
TRBV19	TRBJ1-1	.	TRBD1	CASGTGRMNTEAFF	TGTGCCAGTGGGACAGGGCGGATGAACACTGAAGCTTTCTTT
TRBV15	TRBJ2-5	many	.	CATSISRLQETQYF	TGTGCCACCAGCATCTCCAGGTTGCAGGAGACCCAGTACTTC
TRBV7-9	TRBJ2-1	many	.	CASSSRKDGSSYNEQFF	TGTGCCAGCAGCTCACGCAAGGACGGCAGCTCCTACAATGAGCAGTTCTTC
TRBV20-1	TRBJ2-1	.	TRBD2	CSARDSGSNYNEQFF	TGCAGTGCTAGAGACAGCGGGAGTAACTACAATGAGCAGTTCTTC
TRBV5-1	TRBJ1-3	.	TRBD1	CASSPDRGRFGNTIYF	TGCGCCAGCAGTCCGGACAGGGGGCGTTTTGGAAACACCATATATTTT
TRBV15	TRBJ2-1	.	TRBD2	CATSTLAGDSSYNEQFF	TGTGCCACCAGCACACTAGCGGGAGATAGCTCCTACAATGAGCAGTTCTTC
TRBV5-1	TRBJ2-2	.	.	CAGTQGPSTGELFF	TGCGCCGGGACCCAGGGGCCGTCCACCGGGGAGCTGTTTTTT
TRBV7-2	TRBJ1-4	many	.	CASSLGGLWEKLFF	TGTGCCAGCAGCTTAGGAGGGCTTTGGGAAAAACTGTTTTTT
TRBV9	TRBJ1-2	.	.	CASSPAGDGYGYTF	TGTGCCAGCAGCCCCGCGGGGGATGGGTATGGCTACACCTTC
TRBV11-2	TRBJ2-7	many	TRBD2	CASSTGTSGAYEQYF	TGTGCCAGCAGCACCGGGACTAGCGGGGCCTACGAGCAGTACTTC
TRBV4-3	TRBJ2-7	many	.	CASSLGVAYEQYF	TGCGCCAGCAGCTTGGGGGTGGCATACGAGCAGTACTTC
TRBV28	TRBJ2-1	many	TRBD2	CASSWGIAGGPDNEQFF	TGTGCCAGCAGTTGGGGAATAGCGGGAGGGCCGGACAATGAGCAGTTCTTC